The clone carrying this T cell receptor beta chain was counted a few times. This record belongs to a study of CD8 T cells in Susac syndrome. RNA in amounts of about 0.5 to 1 ug was reverse transcribed with random hexamers. An immunoSEQ multiplex PCR generated amplified TCR beta CDR3 products spanning 54 Vbeta and 13 Jbeta. TCRdb ran MiXCR on the immunoSEQ multiplex PCR reads and lists one entry per CDR3 protein. This table holds about 190,000 distinct CDR3 sequences, roughly 94% found once. The germline V gene encodes CDR1 SNHLY and CDR2 FYNNEI. Trimming removed 4 bases from V and 5 bases from J; junction bases left unmatched: 4. The CDR3 contains 14 residues.

This TCR derives from a human donor in good health. Sequenced input: CD4+ T cells from PBMCs. The V and J genes are TRBV2 and TRBJ2-2, with TRBD1 matching over 7 bases. CDR3 nucleotides: TGTGCCAGCAGTGTGACAGGGTTAACCGGGGAGCTGTTTTTT. Encoded protein: CASSVTGLTGELFF.